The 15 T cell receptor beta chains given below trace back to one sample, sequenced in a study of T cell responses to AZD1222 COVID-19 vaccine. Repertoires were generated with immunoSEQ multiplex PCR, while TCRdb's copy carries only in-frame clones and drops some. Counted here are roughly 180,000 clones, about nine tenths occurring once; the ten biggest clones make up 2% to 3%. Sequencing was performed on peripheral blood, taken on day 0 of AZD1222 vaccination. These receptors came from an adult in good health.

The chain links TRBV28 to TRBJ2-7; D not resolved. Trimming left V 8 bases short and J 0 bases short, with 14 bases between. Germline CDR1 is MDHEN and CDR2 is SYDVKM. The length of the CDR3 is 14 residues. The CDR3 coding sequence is TGTGCCAGCGCTCATTGGGCAAACTCCTACGAGCAGTACTTC. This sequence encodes CASAHWANSYEQYF.

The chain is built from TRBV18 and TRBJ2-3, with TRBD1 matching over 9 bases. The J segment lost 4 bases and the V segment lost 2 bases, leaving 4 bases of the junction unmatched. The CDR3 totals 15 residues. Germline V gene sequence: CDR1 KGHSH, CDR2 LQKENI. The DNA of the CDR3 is TGTGCCAGCTCACCATGGCGACAGGGGGCAGATACGCAGTATTTT. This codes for CASSPWRQGADTQYF.

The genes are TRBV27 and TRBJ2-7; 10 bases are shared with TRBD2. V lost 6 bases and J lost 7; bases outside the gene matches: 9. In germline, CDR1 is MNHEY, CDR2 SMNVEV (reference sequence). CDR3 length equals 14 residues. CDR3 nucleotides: TGTGCCAGCAGATCTAGCGGGAGAATGAGTGAGCAGTACTTC. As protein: CASRSSGRMSEQYF.

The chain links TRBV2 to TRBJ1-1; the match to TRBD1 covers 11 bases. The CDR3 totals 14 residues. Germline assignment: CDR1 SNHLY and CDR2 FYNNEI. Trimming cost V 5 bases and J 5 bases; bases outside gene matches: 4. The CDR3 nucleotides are TGTGCCAGCAGTAGGGACAGGGGGTTGACTGAAGCTTTCTTT. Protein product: CASSRDRGLTEAFF.

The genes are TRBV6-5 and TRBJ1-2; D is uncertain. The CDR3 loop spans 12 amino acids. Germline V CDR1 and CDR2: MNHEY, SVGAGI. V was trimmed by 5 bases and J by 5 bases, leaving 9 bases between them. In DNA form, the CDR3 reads TGTGCCAGCAGTCCCAGGAGTTATGGCTACACCTTC. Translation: CASSPRSYGYTF.

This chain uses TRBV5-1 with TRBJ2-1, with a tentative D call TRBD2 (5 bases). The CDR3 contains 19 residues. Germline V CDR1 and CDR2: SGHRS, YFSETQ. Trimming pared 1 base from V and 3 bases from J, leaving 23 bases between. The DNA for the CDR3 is TGCGCCAGCAGCTTGAGACCCCCTGCGGGCTCCTCGGACTACAATGAGCAGTTCTTC. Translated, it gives CASSLRPPAGSSDYNEQFF. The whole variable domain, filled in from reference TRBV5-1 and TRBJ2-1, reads KAGVTQTPRYLIKTRGQQVTLSCSPISGHRSVSWYQQTPGQGLQFLFEYFSETQRNKGNFPGRFSGRQFSNSRSEMNVSTLELGDSALYLCASSLRPPAGSSDYNEQFFGPGTRLTVL.

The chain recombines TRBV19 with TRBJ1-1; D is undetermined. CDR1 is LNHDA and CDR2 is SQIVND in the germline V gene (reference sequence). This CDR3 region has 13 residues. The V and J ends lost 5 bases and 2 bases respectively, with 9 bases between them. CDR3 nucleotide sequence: TGTGCCAGTAGTCCCCAGACTAACACTGAAGCTTTCTTT. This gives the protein CASSPQTNTEAFF. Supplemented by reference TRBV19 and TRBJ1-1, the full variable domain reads DGGITQSPKYLFRKEGQNVTLSCEQNLNHDAMYWYRQDPGQGLRLIYYSQIVNDFQKGDIAEGYSVSREKKESFPLTVTSAQKNPTAFYLCASSPQTNTEAFFGQGTRLTVV.

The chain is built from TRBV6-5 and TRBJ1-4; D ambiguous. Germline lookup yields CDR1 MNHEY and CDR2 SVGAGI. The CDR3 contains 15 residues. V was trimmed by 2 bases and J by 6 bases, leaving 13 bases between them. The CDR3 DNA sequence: TGTGCCAGCAGTTACCGTCGGGGATTCGATGAAAAACTGTTTTTT. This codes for CASSYRRGFDEKLFF.

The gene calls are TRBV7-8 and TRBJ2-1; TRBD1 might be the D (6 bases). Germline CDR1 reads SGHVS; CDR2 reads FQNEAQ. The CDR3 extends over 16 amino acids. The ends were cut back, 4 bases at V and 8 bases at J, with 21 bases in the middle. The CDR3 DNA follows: TGTGCCAGCAGCTCTCTGGGACGGCGAGGGGGTGATGAGCAGTTCTTC. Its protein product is CASSSLGRRGGDEQFF.

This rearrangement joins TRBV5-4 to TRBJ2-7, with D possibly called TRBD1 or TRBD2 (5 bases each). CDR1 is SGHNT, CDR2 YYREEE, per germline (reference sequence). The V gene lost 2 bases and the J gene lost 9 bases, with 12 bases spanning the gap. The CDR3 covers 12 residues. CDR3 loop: CASSFGPGAQYF. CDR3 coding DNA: TGTGCCAGCAGCTTCGGCCCCGGGGCGCAGTACTTC.

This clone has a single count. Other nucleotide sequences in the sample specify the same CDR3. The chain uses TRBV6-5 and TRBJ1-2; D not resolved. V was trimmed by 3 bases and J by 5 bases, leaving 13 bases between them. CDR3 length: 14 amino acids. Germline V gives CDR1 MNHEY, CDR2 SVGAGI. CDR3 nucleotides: TGTGCCAGCAGTTATCGTTCCGGAGATTATGGCTACACCTTC. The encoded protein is CASSYRSGDYGYTF.

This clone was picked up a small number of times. CDR3 DNA sequence: TGCGCCAGCAGCTTGGGCAGCGCTAACTATGGCTACACCTTC. It encodes CASSLGSANYGYTF. The V and J genes are TRBV5-1 and TRBJ1-2; D remains unclear. The CDR3 has 14 amino acids. CDR1 SGHRS and CDR2 YFSETQ come from the germline V gene. Trimming cost V 0 bases and J 0 bases, with 6 bases left between them.

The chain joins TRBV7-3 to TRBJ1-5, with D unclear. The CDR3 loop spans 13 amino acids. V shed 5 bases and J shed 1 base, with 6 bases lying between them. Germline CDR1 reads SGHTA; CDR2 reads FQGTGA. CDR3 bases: TGTGCCAGCAGCCCGGGGAGCAATCAGCCCCAGCATTTT. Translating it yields CASSPGSNQPQHF.

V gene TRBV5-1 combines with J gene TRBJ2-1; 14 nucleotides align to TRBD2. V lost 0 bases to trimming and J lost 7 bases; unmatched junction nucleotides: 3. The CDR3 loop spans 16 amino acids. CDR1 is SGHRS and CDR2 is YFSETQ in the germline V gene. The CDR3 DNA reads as TGCGCCAGCAGCTTGGGACTAGCGGGAGGGCAGAATGAGCAGTTCTTC. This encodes CASSLGLAGGQNEQFF.

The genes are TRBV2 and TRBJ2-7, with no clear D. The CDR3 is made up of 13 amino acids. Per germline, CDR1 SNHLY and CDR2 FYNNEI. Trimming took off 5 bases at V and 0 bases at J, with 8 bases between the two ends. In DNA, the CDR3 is TGTGCCAGCAGTTGGGCCGGCTCCTACGAGCAGTACTTC. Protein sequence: CASSWAGSYEQYF.